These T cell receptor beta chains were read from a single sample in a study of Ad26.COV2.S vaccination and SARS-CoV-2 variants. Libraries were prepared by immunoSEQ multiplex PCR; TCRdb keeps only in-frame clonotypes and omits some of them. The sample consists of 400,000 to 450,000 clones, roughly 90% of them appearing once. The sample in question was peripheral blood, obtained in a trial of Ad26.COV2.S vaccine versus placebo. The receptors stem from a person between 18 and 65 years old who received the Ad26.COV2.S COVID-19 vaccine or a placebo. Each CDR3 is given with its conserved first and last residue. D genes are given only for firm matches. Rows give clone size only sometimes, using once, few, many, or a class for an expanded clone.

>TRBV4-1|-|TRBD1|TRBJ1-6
TGCGCCAGCAGCCGCGGGACAGGGGATAATTCACCCCTCCACTTT
CASSRGTGDNSPLHF
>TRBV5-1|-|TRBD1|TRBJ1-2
TGCGCCAGCCGAGTGACAGGGGATAGGGGCTACACCTTC
CASRVTGDRGYTF
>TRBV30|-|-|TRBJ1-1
TGTGCCGGAATAAGACTTACCGGGGCTGAAGCTTTCTTT
CAGIRLTGAEAFF
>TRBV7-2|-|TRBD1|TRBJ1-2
TGTGCCAGCAGCCCGACAGGGGGGAACTATGGCTACACCTTC
CASSPTGGNYGYTF
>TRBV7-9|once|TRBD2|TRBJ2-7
TGTGCCAGCAGCTTAGCACTAGCGGGCCCCTACGAGCAGTACTTC
CASSLALAGPYEQYF
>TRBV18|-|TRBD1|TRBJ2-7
TGTGCCAGCTCACCGCGACAGGGAACCTACGAGCAGTACTTC
CASSPRQGTYEQYF
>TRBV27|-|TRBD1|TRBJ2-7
TGTGCCAGCAGTTTACGGACAGGGATAAACGAGCAGTACTTC
CASSLRTGINEQYF
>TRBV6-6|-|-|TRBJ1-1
TGTGCCAGCACCACGGACGGGCGGAACACTGAAGCTTTCTTT
CASTTDGRNTEAFF
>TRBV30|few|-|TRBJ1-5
TGTGCCTGGAGTCCCGGACTCGACGATCAGCCCCAGCATTTT
CAWSPGLDDQPQHF
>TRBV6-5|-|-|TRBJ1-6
TGTGCCAGCAGTTCGGGACACCTAACTCCAAATTCACCCCTCCACTTT
CASSSGHLTPNSPLHF
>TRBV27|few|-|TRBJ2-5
TGTGCCAGCAGTTTAATAGCGGCAGATGGGACCCAGTACTTC
CASSLIAADGTQYF
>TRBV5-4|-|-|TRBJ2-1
TGTGCCAGCAGCTTCCCGGGGCTAGCGTTTGGTGAGCAGTTCTTC
CASSFPGLAFGEQFF
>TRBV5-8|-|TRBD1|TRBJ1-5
TGTGCCAGCAGCCCTTTAGAAACAGGGGTCAAAAGAAATCAGCCCCAGCATTTT
CASSPLETGVKRNQPQHF
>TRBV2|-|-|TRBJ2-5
TGTGCCAGCAGAAGAGGTGGGACTGGGGAGACCCAGTACTTC
CASRRGGTGETQYF
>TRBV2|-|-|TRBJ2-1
TGTGCCAGCAGTGTGATTAGTTGGAACAATGAGCAGTTCTTC
CASSVISWNNEQFF
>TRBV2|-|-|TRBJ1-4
TGTGCCAGCAGCCCCACTCCAGGGACTCGTGAAAAACTGTTTTTT
CASSPTPGTREKLFF
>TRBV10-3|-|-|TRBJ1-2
TGTGCCATCAGTGACGGAGTAAACTATGGCTACACCTTC
CAISDGVNYGYTF
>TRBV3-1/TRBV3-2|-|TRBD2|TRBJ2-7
TGTGCCAGCAGCCAATGGGCTAGCGGGGTGGCCCGCTACGAGCAGTACTTC
CASSQWASGVARYEQYF
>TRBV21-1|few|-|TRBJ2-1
TGTGCCAGCAGCAAAGATATGGGGAGGGCGGGCAATGAGCAGTTCTTC
CASSKDMGRAGNEQFF
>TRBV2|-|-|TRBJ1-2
TGTGCCAGCAGTGAAGACGCAGACTATGGCTACACCTTC
CASSEDADYGYTF
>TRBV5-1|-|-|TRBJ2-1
TGCGCCAGCAGCTTGGACAGCTCCTCCTACAATGAGCAGTTCTTC
CASSLDSSSYNEQFF
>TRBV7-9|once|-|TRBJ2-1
TGTGCCAGCAGCTTGCCTCGCGGCACTAACAATGAGCAGTTCTTC
CASSLPRGTNNEQFF
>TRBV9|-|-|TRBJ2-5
TGTGCCAGCAGCGTAGGAGCAGCTCGGGAGACCCAGTACTTC
CASSVGAARETQYF
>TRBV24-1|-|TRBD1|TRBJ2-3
TGTGCCACCACGCCGGGACAGGGGGCTAAAGATACGCAGTATTTT
CATTPGQGAKDTQYF
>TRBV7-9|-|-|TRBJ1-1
TGTGCCAGCAGCTTAGTGATCCGGGACACTGAAGCTTTCTTT
CASSLVIRDTEAFF
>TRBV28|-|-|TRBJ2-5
TGTGCCAGCAGCTTGACTACCCTCTTTGAGACCCAGTACTTC
CASSLTTLFETQYF
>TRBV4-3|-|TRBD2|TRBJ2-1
TGCGCCAGCAGCCAAGATAGCGGGAGGGCGTCGGATGAGCAGTTCTTC
CASSQDSGRASDEQFF
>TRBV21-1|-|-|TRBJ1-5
TGTGCCAGCAGCAACTACCTTAAAGGGGCAGAATATAGCAATCAGCCCCAGCATTTT
CASSNYLKGAEYSNQPQHF
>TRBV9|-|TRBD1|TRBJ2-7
TGTGCCAGCAGCCCAGACAGGGTTGGTTACGAGCAGTACTTC
CASSPDRVGYEQYF
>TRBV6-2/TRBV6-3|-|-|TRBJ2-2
TGTGCCAGCAGTTACCTCGCGACAGTTAACACCGGGGAGCTGTTTTTT
CASSYLATVNTGELFF
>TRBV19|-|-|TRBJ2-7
TGTGCCAGTAGGGGGACCACCTACGAGCAGTACTTC
CASRGTTYEQYF
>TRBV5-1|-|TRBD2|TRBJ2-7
TGCGCCAGCAGCACAGGACTAGCGGGATACTACGAGCAGTACTTC
CASSTGLAGYYEQYF
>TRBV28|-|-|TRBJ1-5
TGTGCCAGCCTAGAGGGGAGCAATGATCAGCCCCAGCATTTT
CASLEGSNDQPQHF
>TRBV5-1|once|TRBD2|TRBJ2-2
TGCGCCAGCACCTCCGGGGGGGTAATCGCCGGGGAGCTGTTTTTT
CASTSGGVIAGELFF
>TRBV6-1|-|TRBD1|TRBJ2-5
TGTGCCAGCAGTGAAGCCCCAGGGGGCATTGAGACCCAGTACTTC
CASSEAPGGIETQYF
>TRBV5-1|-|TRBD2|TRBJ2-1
TGCGCCAGCAGCTTGGAAGGAACTAGCGTCGCCTACAATGAGCAGTTCTTC
CASSLEGTSVAYNEQFF
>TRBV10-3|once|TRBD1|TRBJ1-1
TGTGCCATCAGTGAGTCAGGGGGCGAAACTGAAGCTTTCTTT
CAISESGGETEAFF
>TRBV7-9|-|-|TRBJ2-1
TGTGCCAGCAGCTTAAGCCTCCCTCGCGGTTACAATGAGCAGTTCTTC
CASSLSLPRGYNEQFF
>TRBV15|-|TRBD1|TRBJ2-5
TGTGCCACCAGCGGAGTTAGACAGGGCTTCGGAGAGACCCAGTACTTC
CATSGVRQGFGETQYF
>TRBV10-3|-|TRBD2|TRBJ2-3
TGTGCCATCAAGGCGGGAGTAACAGATACGCAGTATTTT
CAIKAGVTDTQYF
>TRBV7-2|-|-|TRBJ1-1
TGTGCCAGCAGCCCTCGTCTGGGGGCCACCCTCATGAACACTGAAGCTTTCTTT
CASSPRLGATLMNTEAFF
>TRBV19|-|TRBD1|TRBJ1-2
TGTGCCAGTAGTATTCTGGGACAGCTTAACTATGGCTACACCTTC
CASSILGQLNYGYTF